This T cell receptor beta chain was sequenced in a study of CD8+ T cells in alopecia areata. Study summary: Those treated were given oral tofacitinib at 5 to 10 mg twice daily. Tofacitinib ran 6 to 18 months, followed by 6 months off drug.

It was cDNA, reverse transcribed from extracted RNA, that served as the sequencing template. Using immunoSEQ multiplex PCR, the repertoire was profiled, and TCRdb retains in-frame clones only, with some absent. The table includes some 5,000 clones, less than 65% detected once. This clone was seen more than once but under ten times. What it binds is not known. With V trimmed by 6 bases and J by 2 bases, 4 bases remained unmatched. The CDR3 contains 13 residues. Per germline, CDR1 SNHLY and CDR2 FYNNEI. Overall study results and limits: For lesional scalp, especially alopecia totalis/universalis, clonality was higher than in normal scalp. Unlike in mice, where it was clearer, TCR sharing across patients was less clear, possibly HLA-related.

Those with alopecia areata gave lesional scalp punch biopsies and peripheral blood. The specimen sequenced was skin. The chain uses TRBV2 and TRBJ2-7; TRBD2 matches 7 bases. This receptor was obtained from a human donor with alopecia areata. Here the CDR3 reads CASSGGRAYEQYF. In DNA, the CDR3 is TGTGCCAGCAGCGGGGGGAGGGCCTACGAGCAGTACTTC.